This T cell receptor beta chain was sequenced during a study of regulatory T cells in long-lasting Graves disease. Time point in this sample: persistent/refractory GD, antithyroid drugs over 5 years with positive TRAb. PBMC RNA served as the TCR library source. Arm-PCR of CDR3 regions and iRepertoire HTBI primers were the basis on which TCR beta libraries were built. TCRdb fed the multiplex PCR reads into MiXCR, producing one record per CDR3 protein. The data contain approximately 400,000 distinct CDR3 sequences, roughly 20% of them singletons. This clonotype was counted ten times or more. CDR3 length: 15 residues. V lost 0 bases, J lost 1 base, and 10 bases lay in between. CDR1 WNHNN and CDR2 SYGVQD come from the germline V gene (reference sequence).

The rearrangement links TRBV10-1 to TRBJ2-7, with D perhaps TRBD2 (5 bases). The specimen was peripheral blood mononuclear cells (PBMCs), collected when the disease was refractory, from a patient treated with antithyroid drugs. This receptor was obtained from a female donor with Graves disease. The CDR3 sequence: CASSESRVTSYEQYF. DNA for the CDR3: TGCGCCAGCAGTGAGTCGCGGGTGACATCCTACGAGCAGTACTTC.